This passage covers 20 T cell receptor beta chains from one sample sequenced in a study of CD8+CD57+ T cells in acquired aplastic anemia. Whoever was chosen for sequencing had shown CD8+CD57+ cell expansion by flow cytometry. TCR beta VDJ and CDR3 profiles were obtained from a genomic DNA template. MiXCR, applied by TCRdb to the reads, yields one record per CDR3 protein. The sample includes about 190,000 distinct CDR3 sequences, 40% to 55% of them seen just once. The sample consisted of sorted CD4+, CD8+, or CD8+CD57+ T cells (not recorded which) from PBMCs. These receptors all stem from a human donor with aplastic anemia.

J is TRBJ2-7 and V is TRBV10-2; TRBD2 matches 11 bases. Germline V lookup: CDR1 WSHSY, CDR2 SAAADI. V dropped 7 bases and J dropped 0; count of bases not matched to a gene: 5. The CDR3 extends over 15 amino acids. CDR3 amino acids: CASTGLAGLSYEQYF. CDR3 DNA sequence: TGCGCCAGCACTGGACTAGCGGGCCTCTCCTACGAGCAGTACTTC.

The chain is built from TRBV25-1 and TRBJ1-1; weak D call: TRBD1 (6 bases). The CDR3 spans 16 residues. The V gene's germline CDR1 is MGHDK and CDR2 SYGVNS. The V end was cut by 8 bases, the J end by 5 bases, with 24 bases between. The CDR3 loop is CASSPPGGAIGTEAFF. In nucleotides, the CDR3 is TGTGCCAGCTCACCACCGGGGGGGGCCATCGGTACTGAAGCTTTCTTT.

This clonotype was observed at least ten times. The chain is built from TRBV11-2 and TRBJ1-1, with D possibly being TRBD1 (5 bases). Trimming removed 2 bases at V and 7 bases at J, with 11 bases between. CDR1 is SGHAT, CDR2 FQNNGV, per germline. This CDR3 comprises 13 residues. The CDR3 bases are TGTGCCAGCAGCTTATTCCTGCAGGGTGAAGCTTTCTTT. This encodes CASSLFLQGEAFF.

This clonotype was observed many times. The J gene is TRBJ2-3, the V gene TRBV2; 13 bases line up with TRBD2. Germline loops: CDR1 SNHLY, CDR2 FYNNEI. The J segment lost 3 bases and the V segment lost 6 bases, leaving 6 bases of the junction unmatched. The CDR3 totals 16 residues. In DNA form, the CDR3 reads TGTGCCAGCAGGAGGACTAGCGGGAGTTCAACAGATACGCAGTATTTT. Translated: CASRRTSGSSTDTQYF. Using reference TRBV2 and TRBJ2-3 for the parts outside the CDR3, the full variable domain is EPEVTQTPSHQVTQMGQEVILRCVPISNHLYFYWYRQILGQKVEFLVSFYNNEISEKSEIFDDQFSVERPDGSNFTLKIRSTKLEDSAMYFCASRRTSGSSTDTQYFGPGTRLTVL.

This clonotype was found a few times. The chain employs TRBV2 and TRBJ1-5; D remains unclear. Per germline, CDR1 SNHLY and CDR2 FYNNEI. V lost 5 bases and J 8 bases, leaving 19 bases between the germline ends. CDR3 size: 15 residues. CDR3 coding DNA: TGTGCCAGCAGTCTCCTGTTTAAGGGCCTTGAGCCCCAGCATTTT. Translation gives CASSLLFKGLEPQHF.

This clonotype has a count of ten or more. This rearrangement joins TRBV9 to TRBJ2-7; TRBD1 matches at 9 bases. Trimming removed 3 bases from V and 0 bases from J; junction bases left unmatched: 7. CDR1 and CDR2 from the germline V gene are SGDLS and YYNGEE. The CDR3 extends over 16 amino acids. CDR3 nucleotides: TGTGCCAGCAGCGCCCGAGGGGACAGGGTCTCCTACGAGCAGTACTTC. This gives the protein CASSARGDRVSYEQYF.

The chain joins TRBV7-9 to TRBJ2-7; D is unclear. V was shortened by 6 bases and J by 3 bases, with 6 bases between the two germline ends. Germline CDR1 is SEHNR and CDR2 is FQNEAQ (reference sequence). The CDR3 covers 11 residues. The CDR3 sequence: CASSNLYEQYF. The CDR3 nucleotides read TGTGCCAGCAGTAACCTCTACGAGCAGTACTTC.

The V call is TRBV2, the J call TRBJ1-5, with 7 bases identical to TRBD1. V was clipped by 6 bases and J by 3 bases; unmatched bases: 5. This CDR3 has 14 amino acids. From germline, CDR1 is SNHLY and CDR2 FYNNEI. CDR3 in DNA: TGTGCCAGCAGAGGGGACAGCTTCAATCAGCCCCAGCATTTT. Translation: CASRGDSFNQPQHF.

This sequence joins TRBV20-1 and TRBJ2-3; D is perhaps TRBD1 or TRBD2 (5 bases each). The CDR3 covers 14 residues. Germline V CDR1 and CDR2: DFQATT, SNEGSKA (reference sequence). V shed 5 bases and J shed 4 bases, with 16 bases lying between them. The CDR3: CSASGAIGPDTQYF. In nucleotides, the CDR3 is TGCAGTGCTTCCGGGGCCATAGGCCCAGATACGCAGTATTTT.

This clonotype was observed at least ten times. The J gene is TRBJ2-2, the V gene TRBV29-1; 14 nucleotides agree with TRBD2. CDR1 is SQVTM, CDR2 ANQGSEA, per germline. V shed 5 bases, J shed 0 bases, and the junction held 11 bases outside the gene matches. The CDR3 is 19 amino acids. The CDR3 region is CSVNMPRLAGGSNTGELFF. The CDR3 bases are TGCAGCGTTAATATGCCGCGACTAGCGGGAGGGTCGAACACCGGGGAGCTGTTTTTT.

This clonotype occurred many times. The rearrangement links TRBV9 to TRBJ2-1, with TRBD1 identical over 9 bases. CDR3 length: 15 amino acids. V lost 0 bases and J lost 5; bases outside the gene matches: 3. Germline V gives CDR1 SGDLS, CDR2 YYNGEE. CDR3: CASSVAGQGNNEQFF. CDR3 nucleotide sequence: TGTGCCAGCAGCGTAGCGGGACAGGGAAACAATGAGCAGTTCTTC. The full variable domain, completed using reference TRBV9 and TRBJ2-1, is DSGVTQTPKHLITATGQRVTLRCSPRSGDLSVYWYQQSLDQGLQFLIQYYNGEERAKGNILERFSAQQFPDLHSELNLSSLELGDSALYFCASSVAGQGNNEQFFGPGTRLTVL.

The genes are TRBV10-3 and TRBJ2-5; TRBD1 agrees at 7 bases. CDR3 length equals 15 residues. Germline trimming cut 6 bases from V and 1 base from J; bases unmatched to any gene: 8. Per the germline V gene, CDR1 is ENHRY and CDR2 is SYGVKD. The CDR3 sequence is CAISAGQARQETQYF. In DNA, the CDR3 is TGTGCCATCAGCGCCGGACAGGCTCGCCAAGAGACCCAGTACTTC.

The count of this clonotype is one. The chain uses TRBV9 and TRBJ2-7; 7 nucleotides line up with TRBD1. This CDR3 region has 16 residues. The germline gives CDR1 SGDLS, CDR2 YYNGEE. The ends lost 3 bases at V and 0 bases at J; junction bases unmatched: 9. CDR3 sequence: CASSARQGPSSYEQYF. DNA of the CDR3: TGTGCCAGCAGCGCCAGACAGGGCCCGAGCTCCTACGAGCAGTACTTC.

V is TRBV15 and J is TRBJ1-6; D remains ambiguous. Germline assignment: CDR1 LNHNV and CDR2 YYDKDF (reference sequence). V was pared by 0 bases and J by 7 bases, with 13 bases between. The CDR3 contains 16 residues. CDR3 region: CATSRDRGSINSPLHF. CDR3 nucleotides: TGTGCCACCAGCAGAGATCGCGGGTCGATAAATTCACCCCTCCACTTT.

To note about this clonotype: This CDR3 is missing its conserved last phenylalanine or tryptophan, likely due to a read error. The chain has TRBV12-3 or TRBV12-4 and TRBJ1-5, with TRBD1 matching 9 bases. This CDR3 has 13 amino acids. V lost 6 bases to trimming and J lost 7 bases; unmatched junction nucleotides: 4. CDR3 nucleotides: TGTGCCAGCAGAGGGACAGGGCTCCAGCCCCAGCATCTT. This gives the protein CASRGTGLQPQHL.

Note on this clonotype: A much larger clone lies a single base off, so this may be a read error. The J gene is TRBJ2-1, the V gene TRBV9; D remains ambiguous. The CDR3 has 16 residues. V was cut by 0 bases and J by 0 bases, with 10 bases left in between. Per germline, CDR1 SGDLS and CDR2 YYNGEE. CDR3 bases: TGTGCCAGCAGCGTAGGGGGTGGCGGCTCCTACAATGAGCAGTTCTTC. Translation gives CASSVGGGGSYNEQFF.

Comments on this clonotype: Germline is not matched at one junction end, which may reflect a read error. The rearrangement uses TRBV19 and TRBJ2-2, with D possibly TRBD2 on 5 matching bases. The CDR3 contains 16 residues. The germline CDR1 and CDR2 sequences are LNHDA and SQIVND (reference sequence). CDR3 region: CASRTGYPRGPGELFF. Written as DNA, the CDR3 is TGTGCCAGTAGGACCGGCTACCCCCGAGGTCCCGGGGAGCTGTTCTTT.

This clonotype turned up a few times. The rearrangement uses TRBV24-1 and TRBJ1-5; D remains ambiguous. With 4 bases removed from V and 5 bases from J, the gap between germline ends came to 8 bases. The CDR3 covers 13 residues. The germline gives CDR1 KGHDR, CDR2 SFDVKD. The CDR3 protein is CATSEDRDQPQHF. Here the CDR3 DNA reads TGTGCCACCAGTGAAGACCGTGATCAGCCCCAGCATTTT.

Turning to this clonotype: A read error may explain this, as a much larger clone is one base away. Since the CDR3 does not end with the conserved phenylalanine or tryptophan, this likely comes from a read error. The chain links TRBV7-9 to TRBJ2-2; TRBD2 matches at 8 bases. Germline-derived CDR1 and CDR2 are SEHNR and FQNEAQ (reference sequence). V gave up 5 bases and J gave up 7 bases; unmatched junction bases: 9. The length of the CDR3 is 15 residues. The CDR3 is CASSAGLAGDGELFV. In DNA, the CDR3 is TGTGCCAGCAGCGCCGGACTAGCCGGAGACGGGGAGCTGTTTGTT.

The chain uses TRBV25-1 and TRBJ2-1; 9 positions match TRBD2. With 8 bases clipped from V and 1 base from J, the junction kept 6 bases outside the gene matches. This CDR3 region has 15 residues. Germline lookup yields CDR1 MGHDK and CDR2 SYGVNS. The CDR3 sequence: CASSGSGRSYNEQFF. The CDR3 nucleotides read TGTGCCAGCTCAGGGAGCGGGAGGTCCTACAATGAGCAGTTCTTC.